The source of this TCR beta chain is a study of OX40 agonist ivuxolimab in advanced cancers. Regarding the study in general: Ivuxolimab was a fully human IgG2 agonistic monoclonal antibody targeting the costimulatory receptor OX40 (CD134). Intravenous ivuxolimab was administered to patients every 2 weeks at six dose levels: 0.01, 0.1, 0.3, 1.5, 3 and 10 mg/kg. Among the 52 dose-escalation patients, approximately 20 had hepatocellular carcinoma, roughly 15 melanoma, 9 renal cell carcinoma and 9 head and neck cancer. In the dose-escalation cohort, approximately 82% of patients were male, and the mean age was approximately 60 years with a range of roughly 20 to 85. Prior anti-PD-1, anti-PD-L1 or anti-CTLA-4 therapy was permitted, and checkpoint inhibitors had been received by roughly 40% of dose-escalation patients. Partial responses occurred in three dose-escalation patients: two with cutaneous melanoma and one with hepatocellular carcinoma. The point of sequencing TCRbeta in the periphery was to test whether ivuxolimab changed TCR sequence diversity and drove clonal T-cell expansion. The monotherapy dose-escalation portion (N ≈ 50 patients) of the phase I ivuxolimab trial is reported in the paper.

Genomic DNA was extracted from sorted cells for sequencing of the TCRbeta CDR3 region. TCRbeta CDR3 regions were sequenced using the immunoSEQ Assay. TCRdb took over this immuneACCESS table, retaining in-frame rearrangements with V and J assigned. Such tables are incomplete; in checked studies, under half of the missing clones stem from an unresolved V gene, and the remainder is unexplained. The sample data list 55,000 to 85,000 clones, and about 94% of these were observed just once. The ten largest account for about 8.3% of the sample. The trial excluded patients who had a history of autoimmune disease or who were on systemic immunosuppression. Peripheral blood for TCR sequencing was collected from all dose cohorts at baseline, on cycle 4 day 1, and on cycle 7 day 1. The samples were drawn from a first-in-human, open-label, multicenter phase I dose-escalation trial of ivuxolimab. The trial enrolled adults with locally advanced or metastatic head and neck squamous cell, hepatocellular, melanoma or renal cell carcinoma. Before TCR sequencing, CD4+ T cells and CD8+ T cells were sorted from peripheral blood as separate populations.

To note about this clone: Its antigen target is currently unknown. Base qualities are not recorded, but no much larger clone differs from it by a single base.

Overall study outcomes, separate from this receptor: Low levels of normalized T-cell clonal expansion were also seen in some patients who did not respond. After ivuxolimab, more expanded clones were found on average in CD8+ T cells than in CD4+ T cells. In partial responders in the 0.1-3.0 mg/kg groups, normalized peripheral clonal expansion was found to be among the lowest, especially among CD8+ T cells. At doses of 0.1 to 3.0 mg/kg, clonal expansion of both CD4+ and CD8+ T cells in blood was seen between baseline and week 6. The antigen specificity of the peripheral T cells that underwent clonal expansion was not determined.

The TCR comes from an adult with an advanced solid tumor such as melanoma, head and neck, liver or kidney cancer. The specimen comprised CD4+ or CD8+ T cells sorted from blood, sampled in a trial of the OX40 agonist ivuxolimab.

The CDR3 reads as follows: CASRGNEQFF. The DNA reads TGTGCCAGCAGGGGCAATGAGCAGTTCTTC. The rearrangement joined TRBV7-2 to TRBJ2-1; the D gene lacks a confident call. Between the V and J ends, shortened by 6 bases and 6 bases respectively, the junction contains 3 bases. From its cysteine to its phenylalanine, the CDR3 spans 10 amino acids. The sequence is cut down to CDR3 DNA, 30 bases in frame from base 1. The germline V gene yields SGHTA for CDR1 and FQGNSA for CDR2.